The clone carrying this T cell receptor (beta chain) was recorded at least ten times. The data originate from a study of blood T cells in healthy people across ages. J was trimmed by 4 bases and V by 6 bases; bases with no gene match: 8. CDR3 length equals 16 residues. Germline V gives CDR1 ENHRY, CDR2 SYGVKD. A second about 7 to 11 cycle PCR used barcoded and J-beta primers. MiXCR, applied by TCRdb to the 5' RACE reads, yields one record per CDR3 protein. The sample holds 800,000 or so distinct CDR3 sequences, 35% to 50% seen once. In terms of origin and age, donors were healthy Caucasian individuals from Russia aged 6 to 90.

Material for sequencing was blood. The TCR comes from a man aged 80 or over in good health. The J gene is TRBJ2-1, the V gene TRBV10-3; 11 bases match TRBD2. The CDR3 coding sequence is TGTGCCATCAGCACTAGCGGGAGTTTAGGTTACAATGAGCAGTTCTTC. Translating it yields CAISTSGSLGYNEQFF.